This T cell receptor beta chain was identified in a study of cytomegalovirus exposure and HLA in healthy donors. This PCR relied on a set of 60 Vbeta primers and 13 Jbeta primers. Method: immunoSEQ multiplex PCR; TCRdb's copy keeps in-frame clones and lacks some. This sample carries 150,000 to 250,000 clones, 65% to 85% of them seen once, and the ten largest clones take around 0.1%. As to this clone: Its antigen is as yet unknown.

Study findings and constraints: In an earlier analysis, productive rearrangement rates for most beta V segments clustered near 87% or 30%. In vitro, a few CMV-associated chains proved specific for CMV antigens.

The CDR3 consists of 15 residues. J gave up 1 base and V 8 bases, and 9 bases lay outside the gene matches. Germline V gene sequence: CDR1 SGHTA, CDR2 FQGNSA. The sample was PBMCs. The clonotype was recovered from a boy aged 2 to 10 in good health and CMV-seronegative. This rearrangement joins TRBV7-2 to TRBJ2-7; TRBD2 matches at 9 bases. The CDR3 DNA reads as TGTGCCAGCGGTCTCGGCGGGGGGGATTCCTACGAGCAGTACTTC. Translating gives CASGLGGGDSYEQYF.